A selection of T cell receptor beta chains follows, all from one sample in a study of T-cell reconstitution after alpha-beta-depleted transplantation in children. One entry per CDR3 protein, called by TCRdb with MiXCR from the PCR reads. Counted here are roughly 240,000 distinct CDR3 sequences, 7.5% to 9.5% occurring once; the ten biggest clones make up roughly 5.8%. The input for sequencing was PBMCs, mostly from graft donor cells, taken 180 days after TCRalphabeta/CD19-depleted stem cell transplant. These receptors all stem from a male patient between 5 and 17 years old who had a stem cell transplant for acute lymphoblastic leukemia, so the T cells may come from the graft donor. CDR3s include the opening cysteine and the closing phenylalanine or tryptophan. Fields, in order: V gene, clone size, D gene, J gene, CDR3 protein, CDR3 DNA. A D gene is named only where the DNA matches it firmly. Only some rows state a clone size, as once, few, many or a class for expanded clones.

V: TRBV7-2
size: many
D: -
J: TRBJ1-5
CDR3: CASSLVQVANQPQHF
DNA: TGTGCCAGCAGCTTAGTCCAGGTTGCCAATCAGCCCCAGCATTTT

V: TRBV11-2
size: many
D: TRBD2
J: TRBJ2-1
CDR3: CASSTLAGAANEQFF
DNA: TGTGCCAGCAGCACACTAGCGGGGGCGGCCAATGAGCAGTTCTTC

V: TRBV9
size: many
D: -
J: TRBJ2-3
CDR3: CASSVGGADTQYF
DNA: TGTGCCAGCAGCGTAGGGGGCGCAGATACGCAGTATTTT

V: TRBV23-1
size: few
D: -
J: TRBJ2-3
CDR3: CASRGTCGTQYF
DNA: TGCGCCAGCAGGGGGACTTGTGGTACGCAGTATTTT

V: TRBV12-3/TRBV12-4
size: many
D: TRBD1
J: TRBJ1-1
CDR3: CASSPGQGGPEAFF
DNA: TGTGCCAGCAGTCCGGGACAGGGGGGACCTGAAGCTTTCTTT

V: TRBV28
size: many
D: -
J: TRBJ2-7
CDR3: CASQREEQYF
DNA: TGTGCCAGTCAGAGGGAAGAGCAGTACTTC

V: TRBV24-1
size: many
D: -
J: TRBJ2-2
CDR3: CATSLSGHNTGELFF
DNA: TGTGCCACCAGTTTATCGGGACACAACACCGGGGAGCTGTTTTTT

V: TRBV27
size: -
D: TRBD1
J: TRBJ2-2
CDR3: CASSRTGPGELFF
DNA: TGTGCCAGCAGCCGGACAGGGCCCGGGGAGCTGTTTTTT

V: TRBV6-5
size: -
D: TRBD1
J: TRBJ2-2
CDR3: CASRQDRVAAGELFF
DNA: TGTGCCAGCAGGCAAGACAGGGTTGCGGCCGGGGAGCTGTTTTTT

V: TRBV5-1
size: many
D: -
J: TRBJ1-2
CDR3: CASSPAQGTHYGYTF
DNA: TGCGCCAGCAGCCCGGCCCAAGGGACCCATTATGGCTACACCTTC

V: TRBV5-5
size: many
D: TRBD1
J: TRBJ1-4
CDR3: CASSLPFGTGDEKLFF
DNA: TGTGCCAGCAGCTTGCCCTTTGGGACAGGGGATGAAAAACTGTTTTTT

V: TRBV7-3
size: many
D: -
J: TRBJ1-5
CDR3: CASSPGVQPQHF
DNA: TGTGCCAGCAGCCCAGGGGTCCAGCCCCAGCATTTT

V: TRBV18
size: -
D: TRBD2
J: TRBJ2-5
CDR3: CASSPFLAGGRVETQYF
DNA: TGTGCCAGCTCACCCTTTTTAGCGGGAGGGCGAGTGGAGACCCAGTACTTC

V: TRBV28
size: many
D: -
J: TRBJ2-5
CDR3: CASSYLGTGAPETQYF
DNA: TGTGCCAGCAGCTACTTAGGGACGGGAGCCCCAGAGACCCAGTACTTC

V: TRBV10-2
size: few
D: TRBD2
J: TRBJ2-5
CDR3: CASSPASGGETQYF
DNA: TGCGCCAGCAGCCCAGCTAGCGGGGGGGAGACCCAGTACTTC

V: TRBV9
size: many
D: -
J: TRBJ2-7
CDR3: CASSVGVDGTYEQYF
DNA: TGTGCCAGCAGCGTAGGAGTGGACGGAACCTACGAGCAGTACTTC

V: TRBV29-1
size: many
D: TRBD1
J: TRBJ2-3
CDR3: CSVGQGADTQYF
DNA: TGCAGCGTTGGACAGGGGGCAGATACGCAGTATTTT

V: TRBV24-1
size: many
D: TRBD1
J: TRBJ1-5
CDR3: CATSDPGQGNQPQHF
DNA: TGTGCCACCAGTGATCCGGGACAGGGTAATCAGCCCCAGCATTTT

V: TRBV12-3/TRBV12-4
size: many
D: -
J: TRBJ2-5
CDR3: CASSFWGQETQYF
DNA: TGTGCCAGCAGTTTTTGGGGCCAAGAGACCCAGTACTTC

V: TRBV7-7
size: many
D: -
J: TRBJ2-1
CDR3: CASSLAEDSDNEQFF
DNA: TGTGCTAGCAGCTTAGCCGAGGACAGCGACAATGAGCAGTTCTTC

V: TRBV7-8
size: many
D: TRBD2
J: TRBJ2-1
CDR3: CASSSPRLAGDNEQFF
DNA: TGTGCCAGCAGCTCTCCCAGACTAGCGGGGGACAATGAGCAGTTCTTC

V: TRBV6-5
size: many
D: -
J: TRBJ2-3
CDR3: CASSYSGTDTQYF
DNA: TGTGCCAGCAGTTACTCCGGCACAGATACGCAGTATTTT

V: TRBV15
size: many
D: TRBD2
J: TRBJ2-1
CDR3: CATSRASGRSGEQFF
DNA: TGTGCCACCAGCAGAGCCAGCGGGAGGTCCGGGGAGCAGTTCTTC

V: TRBV19
size: -
D: -
J: TRBJ1-2
CDR3: CASTNRWIFGYTF
DNA: TGTGCCAGTACCAATCGATGGATCTTTGGCTACACCTTC

V: TRBV6-5
size: many
D: -
J: TRBJ2-3
CDR3: CASSYIVGADTQYF
DNA: TGTGCCAGCAGTTACATAGTCGGGGCAGATACGCAGTATTTT

V: TRBV20-1
size: many
D: -
J: TRBJ2-7
CDR3: CSASSDPYEQYF
DNA: TGCAGTGCTAGCAGTGATCCCTACGAGCAGTACTTC

V: TRBV7-2
size: many
D: -
J: TRBJ1-2
CDR3: CASSLTQGYGYTF
DNA: TGTGCCAGCAGCTTAACGCAGGGCTATGGCTACACCTTC

V: TRBV3-1
size: few
D: TRBD2
J: TRBJ2-5
CDR3: CASSQGGGLPETQYF
DNA: TGTGCCAGCAGCCAGGGGGGGGGACTACCAGAGACCCAGTACTTC

V: TRBV6-2/TRBV6-3
size: many
D: TRBD1
J: TRBJ1-4
CDR3: CASSYPGQTVNEKLFF
DNA: TGTGCCAGCAGTTACCCGGGACAGACCGTCAATGAAAAACTGTTTTTT

V: TRBV4-3
size: many
D: -
J: TRBJ1-2
CDR3: CASSQGGGYYGYTF
DNA: TGCGCCAGCAGCCAAGGGGGGGGATACTATGGCTACACCTTC

V: TRBV4-3
size: many
D: TRBD1
J: TRBJ2-7
CDR3: CASSHGTGYEQYF
DNA: TGCGCCAGCAGCCACGGGACAGGGTACGAGCAGTACTTC

V: TRBV28
size: -
D: TRBD1
J: TRBJ2-1
CDR3: CASSSSWGQGSDEQFF
DNA: TGTGCCAGCAGTTCCAGTTGGGGACAGGGAAGCGATGAGCAGTTCTTC

V: TRBV5-1
size: many
D: TRBD2
J: TRBJ2-7
CDR3: CASSFPRAGASYEQYF
DNA: TGCGCCAGCAGCTTCCCCCGAGCGGGAGCATCCTACGAGCAGTACTTC

V: TRBV2
size: many
D: TRBD1
J: TRBJ2-7
CDR3: CASSDGTGRREQYF
DNA: TGTGCCAGCAGTGACGGGACAGGGAGAAGGGAGCAGTACTTC

V: TRBV3-1
size: many
D: -
J: TRBJ1-1
CDR3: CASSPLIGGSMNTEAFF
DNA: TGTGCCAGCAGCCCCCTAATTGGAGGTTCCATGAACACTGAAGCTTTCTTT

V: TRBV27
size: few
D: -
J: TRBJ2-7
CDR3: CASSLLAGPIKGFGYEQYF
DNA: TGTGCCAGCAGTTTATTAGCAGGGCCTATAAAGGGGTTCGGCTACGAGCAGTACTTC